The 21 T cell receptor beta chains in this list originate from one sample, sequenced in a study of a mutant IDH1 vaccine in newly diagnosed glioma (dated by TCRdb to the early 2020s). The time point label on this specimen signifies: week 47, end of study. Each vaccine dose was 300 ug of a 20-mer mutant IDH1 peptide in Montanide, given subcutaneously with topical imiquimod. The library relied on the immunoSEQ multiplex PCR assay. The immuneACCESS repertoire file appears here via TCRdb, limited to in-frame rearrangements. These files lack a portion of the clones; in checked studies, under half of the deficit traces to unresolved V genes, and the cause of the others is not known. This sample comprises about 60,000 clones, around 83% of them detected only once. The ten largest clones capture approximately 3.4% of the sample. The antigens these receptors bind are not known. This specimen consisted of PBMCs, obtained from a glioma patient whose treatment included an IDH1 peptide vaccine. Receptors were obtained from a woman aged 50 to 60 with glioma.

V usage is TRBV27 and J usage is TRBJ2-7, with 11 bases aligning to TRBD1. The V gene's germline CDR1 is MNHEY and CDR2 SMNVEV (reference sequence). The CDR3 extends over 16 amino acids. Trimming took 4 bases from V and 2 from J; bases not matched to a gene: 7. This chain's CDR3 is CASSSTGTGGPYEQYF. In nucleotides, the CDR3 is TGTGCCAGCAGTTCAACCGGGACAGGGGGACCCTACGAGCAGTACTTC.

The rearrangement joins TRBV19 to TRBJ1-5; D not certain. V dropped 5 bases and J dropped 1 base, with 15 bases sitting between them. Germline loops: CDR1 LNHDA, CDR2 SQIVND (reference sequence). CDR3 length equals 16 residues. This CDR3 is CASSPRRAVSNQPQHF. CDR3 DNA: TGTGCCAGTAGTCCCCGAAGGGCGGTGAGCAATCAGCCCCAGCATTTT. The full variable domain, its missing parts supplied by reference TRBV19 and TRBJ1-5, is DGGITQSPKYLFRKEGQNVTLSCEQNLNHDAMYWYRQDPGQGLRLIYYSQIVNDFQKGDIAEGYSVSREKKESFPLTVTSAQKNPTAFYLCASSPRRAVSNQPQHFGDGTRLSIL.

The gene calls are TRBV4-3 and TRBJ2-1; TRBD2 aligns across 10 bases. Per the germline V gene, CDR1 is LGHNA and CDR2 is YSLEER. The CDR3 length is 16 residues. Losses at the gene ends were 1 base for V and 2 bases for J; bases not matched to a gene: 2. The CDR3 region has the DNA TGCGCCAGCAGCCAAGGTACTAGCGGGACCTACAATGAGCAGTTCTTC. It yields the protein CASSQGTSGTYNEQFF.

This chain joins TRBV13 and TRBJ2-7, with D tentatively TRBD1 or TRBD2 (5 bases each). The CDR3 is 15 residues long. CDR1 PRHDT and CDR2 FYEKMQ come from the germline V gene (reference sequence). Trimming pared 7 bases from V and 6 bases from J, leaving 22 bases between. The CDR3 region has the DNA TGTGCCAGCACCAAAGGGCAGGGACCACTAGGCGAGCAGTACTTC. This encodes CASTKGQGPLGEQYF.

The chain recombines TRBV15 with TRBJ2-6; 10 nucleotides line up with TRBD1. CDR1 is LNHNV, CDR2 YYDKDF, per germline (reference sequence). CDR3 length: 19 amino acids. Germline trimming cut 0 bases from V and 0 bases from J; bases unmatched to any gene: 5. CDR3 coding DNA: TGTGCCACCAGCAGAGATTATGGGACAGGGGTCTCTGGGGCCAACGTCCTGACTTTC. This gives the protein CATSRDYGTGVSGANVLTF.

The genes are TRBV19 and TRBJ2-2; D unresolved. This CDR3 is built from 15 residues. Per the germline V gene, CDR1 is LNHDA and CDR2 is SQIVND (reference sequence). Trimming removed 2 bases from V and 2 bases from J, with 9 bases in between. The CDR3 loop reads CASSILRFNTGELFF. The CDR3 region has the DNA TGTGCCAGTAGTATATTGAGATTTAACACCGGGGAGCTGTTTTTT. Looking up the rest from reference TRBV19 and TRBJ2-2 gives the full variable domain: DGGITQSPKYLFRKEGQNVTLSCEQNLNHDAMYWYRQDPGQGLRLIYYSQIVNDFQKGDIAEGYSVSREKKESFPLTVTSAQKNPTAFYLCASSILRFNTGELFFGEGSRLTVL.

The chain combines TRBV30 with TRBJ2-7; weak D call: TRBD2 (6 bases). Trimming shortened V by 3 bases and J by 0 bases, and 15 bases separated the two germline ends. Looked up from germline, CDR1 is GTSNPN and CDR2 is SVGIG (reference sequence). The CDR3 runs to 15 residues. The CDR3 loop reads CAWRGGLLFSYEQYF. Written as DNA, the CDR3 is TGTGCCTGGAGGGGGGGACTCCTATTCTCCTACGAGCAGTACTTC.

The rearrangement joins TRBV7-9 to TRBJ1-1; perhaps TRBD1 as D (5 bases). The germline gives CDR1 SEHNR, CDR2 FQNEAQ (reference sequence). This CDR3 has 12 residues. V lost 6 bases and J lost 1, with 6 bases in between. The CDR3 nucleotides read TGTGCCAGCAGAGGGGCGAACACTGAAGCTTTCTTT. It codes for CASRGANTEAFF.

The CDR3 region is CASSHDRRGYEQYF. For the CDR3, the DNA is TGTGCCAGCAGCCATGACAGGCGAGGCTACGAGCAGTACTTC. The chain carries TRBV7-9 and TRBJ2-7; a weak D match, TRBD1 (6 bases). Looked up from germline, CDR1 is SEHNR and CDR2 is FQNEAQ (reference sequence). Trimming stripped 5 bases from V and 3 bases from J, with 14 bases between. There are 14 residues in the CDR3.

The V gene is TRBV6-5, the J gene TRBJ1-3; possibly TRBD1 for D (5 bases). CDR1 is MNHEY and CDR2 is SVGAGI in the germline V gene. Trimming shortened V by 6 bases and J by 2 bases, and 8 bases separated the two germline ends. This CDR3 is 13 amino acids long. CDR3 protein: CASSRQTGNTIYF. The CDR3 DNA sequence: TGTGCCAGCAGCAGACAGACTGGAAACACCATATATTTT.

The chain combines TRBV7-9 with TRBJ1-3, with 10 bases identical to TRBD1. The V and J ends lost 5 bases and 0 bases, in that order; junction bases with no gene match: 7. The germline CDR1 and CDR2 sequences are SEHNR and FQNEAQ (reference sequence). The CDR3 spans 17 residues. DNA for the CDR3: TGTGCCAGCAGCCCCCGGGACAGGGGATACTCTGGAAACACCATATATTTT. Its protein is CASSPRDRGYSGNTIYF.

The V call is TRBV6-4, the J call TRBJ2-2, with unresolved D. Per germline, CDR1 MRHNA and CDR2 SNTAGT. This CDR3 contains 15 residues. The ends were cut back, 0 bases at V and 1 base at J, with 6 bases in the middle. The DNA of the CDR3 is TGTGCCAGCAGTGACTCCTGGGTGAACACCGGGGAGCTGTTTTTT. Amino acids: CASSDSWVNTGELFF.

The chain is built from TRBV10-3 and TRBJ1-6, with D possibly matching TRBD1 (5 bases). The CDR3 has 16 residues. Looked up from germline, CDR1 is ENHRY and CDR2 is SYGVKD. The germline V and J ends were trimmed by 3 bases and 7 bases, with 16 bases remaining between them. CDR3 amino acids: CAISDGQGLRNSPLHF. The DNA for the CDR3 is TGTGCCATCAGTGACGGGCAGGGCCTTAGGAATTCACCCCTCCACTTT.

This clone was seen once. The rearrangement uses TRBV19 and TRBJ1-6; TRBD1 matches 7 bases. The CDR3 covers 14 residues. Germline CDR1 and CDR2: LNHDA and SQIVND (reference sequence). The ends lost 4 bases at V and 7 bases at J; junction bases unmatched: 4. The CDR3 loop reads CASSTDRPNSPLHF. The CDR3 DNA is TGTGCCAGTAGTACGGACAGGCCAAATTCACCCCTCCACTTT. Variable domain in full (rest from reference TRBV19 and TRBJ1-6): DGGITQSPKYLFRKEGQNVTLSCEQNLNHDAMYWYRQDPGQGLRLIYYSQIVNDFQKGDIAEGYSVSREKKESFPLTVTSAQKNPTAFYLCASSTDRPNSPLHFGNGTRLTVT.

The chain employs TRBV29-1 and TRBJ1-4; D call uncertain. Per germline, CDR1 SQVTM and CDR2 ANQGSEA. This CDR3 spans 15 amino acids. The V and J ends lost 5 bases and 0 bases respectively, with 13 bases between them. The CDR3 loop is CSVRQSSATNEKLFF. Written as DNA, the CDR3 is TGCAGCGTTCGGCAGAGTTCCGCAACTAATGAAAAACTGTTTTTT. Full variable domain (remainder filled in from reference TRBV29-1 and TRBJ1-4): SAVISQKPSRDICQRGTSLTIQCQVDSQVTMMFWYRQQPGQSLTLIATANQGSEATYESGFVIDKFPISRPNLTFSTLTVSNMSPEDSSIYLCSVRQSSATNEKLFFGSGTQLSVL.

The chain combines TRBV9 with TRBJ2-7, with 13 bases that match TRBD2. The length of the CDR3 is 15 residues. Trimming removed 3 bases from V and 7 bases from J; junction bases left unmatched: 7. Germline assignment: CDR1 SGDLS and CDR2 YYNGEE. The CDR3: CASSAGTSGVGEQYF. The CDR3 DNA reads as TGTGCCAGCAGCGCAGGGACTAGCGGGGTGGGGGAGCAGTACTTC.

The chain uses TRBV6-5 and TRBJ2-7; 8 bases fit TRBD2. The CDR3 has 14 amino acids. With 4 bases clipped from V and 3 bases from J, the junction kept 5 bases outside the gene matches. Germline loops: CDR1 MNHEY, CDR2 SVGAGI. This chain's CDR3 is CASSSRLAHYEQYF. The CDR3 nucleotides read TGTGCCAGCAGTTCTCGACTAGCGCACTACGAGCAGTACTTC.

The CDR3: CASSQSAGSYNEQFF. CDR3 nucleotide sequence: TGCGCCAGCAGCCAATCCGCGGGTTCCTACAATGAGCAGTTCTTC. The J gene is TRBJ2-1, the V gene TRBV4-1, with D tentatively TRBD2 (5 bases). The CDR3 covers 15 residues. V gave up 2 bases and J gave up 1 base, with 9 bases separating them. Germline CDR1 MGHRA, CDR2 YSYEKL.

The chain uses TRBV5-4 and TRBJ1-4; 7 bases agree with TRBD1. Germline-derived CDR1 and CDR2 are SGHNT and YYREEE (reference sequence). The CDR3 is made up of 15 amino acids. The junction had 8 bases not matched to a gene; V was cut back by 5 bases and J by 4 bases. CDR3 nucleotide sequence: TGTGCCAGCAGTTCGGACAGGACTCGTAATGAAAAACTGTTTTTT. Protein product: CASSSDRTRNEKLFF.

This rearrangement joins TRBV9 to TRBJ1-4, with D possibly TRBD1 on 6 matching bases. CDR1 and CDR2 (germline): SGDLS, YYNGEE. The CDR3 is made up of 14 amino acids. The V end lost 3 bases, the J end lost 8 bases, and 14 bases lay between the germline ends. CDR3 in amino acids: CASSGGGLEEKLFF. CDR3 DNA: TGTGCCAGCAGCGGGGGGGGCTTAGAAGAAAAACTGTTTTTT.

The CDR3 nucleotides read TGTGCCTGGGGGGTGAAGGGGACAGATACGCAGTATTTT. This codes for CAWGVKGTDTQYF. The chain carries TRBV30 and TRBJ2-3; perhaps TRBD1 as D (5 bases). The germline V and J ends were trimmed by 5 bases and 3 bases, with 12 bases remaining between them. This CDR3 region has 13 residues. The V gene's germline CDR1 is GTSNPN and CDR2 SVGIG (reference sequence).